Presented here are 10 T cell receptor beta chains from one specimen sequenced in a study of technical replicates of blood from several donors. The table came from immunoSEQ multiplex PCR; TCRdb's copy has only in-frame clones and leaves some out. The table lists more than 90,000 clones, roughly 95% of them singletons. Sequencing was carried out using T cells isolated from PBMCs. These TCRs come from a human donor in good health.

The chain has TRBV5-4 and TRBJ1-1, with D uncertain. CDR1 SGHNT and CDR2 YYREEE come from the germline V gene (reference sequence). V was trimmed by 0 bases and J by 9 bases, leaving 6 bases between them. This CDR3 region has 11 residues. The CDR3 bases are TGTGCCAGCAGCTTGGAAAAGCAAGCTTTCTTT. It is translated as CASSLEKQAFF.

This sequence joins TRBV6-1 and TRBJ2-5, with D maybe TRBD1 (6 bases). Trimming stripped 4 bases from V and 5 bases from J, with 11 bases between. Germline CDR1 is MNHNS and CDR2 is SASEGT. The CDR3 covers 13 residues. As DNA, the CDR3 is TGTGCCAGCAGTGCCCACAGGGAGGAGACCCAGTACTTC. Translating gives CASSAHREETQYF.

The chain uses TRBV10-2 and TRBJ1-1; 8 nucleotides align to TRBD1. Germline V gives CDR1 WSHSY, CDR2 SAAADI. The V gene end was trimmed by 6 bases and the J gene end by 4 bases; junction bases not matched to a gene: 7. The CDR3 covers 14 residues. This CDR3 reads CASRMTGALTEAFF. CDR3 sequence (DNA): TGCGCCAGCAGAATGACAGGGGCACTCACTGAAGCTTTCTTT.

The chain uses TRBV4-1 and TRBJ2-7; weak D call: TRBD1 (6 bases). Per germline, CDR1 MGHRA and CDR2 YSYEKL. CDR3 length equals 15 residues. V lost 3 bases and J 3 bases, leaving 15 bases between the germline ends. This CDR3 is CASSHHEDRLYEQYF. CDR3 in DNA: TGCGCCAGCAGCCACCACGAGGACAGACTCTACGAGCAGTACTTC.

The rearrangement joins TRBV6-5 to TRBJ1-4; TRBD1 aligns across 7 bases. The germline gives CDR1 MNHEY, CDR2 SVGAGI. V was clipped by 6 bases and J by 6 bases; unmatched bases: 7. The CDR3 has 14 residues. The DNA for the CDR3 is TGTGCCAGCAGCCGAATAGGACAGGATGAAAAACTGTTTTTT. Translation gives CASSRIGQDEKLFF.

The chain joins TRBV2 to TRBJ2-3; unclear D gene. V was clipped by 3 bases and J by 0 bases, with 10 bases between them. CDR3 length: 15 residues. Looked up from germline, CDR1 is SNHLY and CDR2 is FYNNEI. CDR3 coding DNA: TGTGCCAGCAGTGACAGGTTTACTAGCACAGATACGCAGTATTTT. Translating gives CASSDRFTSTDTQYF.

This chain links TRBV5-8 with TRBJ2-3, with 9 nucleotides matching TRBD1. This CDR3 has 18 amino acids. V gave up 2 bases and J gave up 2 bases; unmatched junction bases: 12. CDR1 and CDR2 (germline): SGHTS, YDEGEE. The DNA of the CDR3 is TGTGCCAGCAGCTTTTCGGAGGGGACAGGGACCTTCACAGATACGCAGTATTTT. It codes for CASSFSEGTGTFTDTQYF.

The gene calls are TRBV27 and TRBJ1-2; tentative D call: TRBD1 (6 bases). This CDR3 is built from 13 residues. The V and J ends lost 2 bases and 7 bases respectively, with 11 bases between them. CDR1 MNHEY and CDR2 SMNVEV come from the germline V gene (reference sequence). The CDR3, as DNA: TGTGCCAGCAGTTTACTTGGACAGCCTGGCTACACCTTC. It encodes CASSLLGQPGYTF.

Only one count was recorded for this clone. For the CDR3, the DNA is TGTGCCAGTAGTATATTCGGGCAGGGCTCTTATAGCAATCAGCCCCAGCATTTT. This gives the protein CASSIFGQGSYSNQPQHF. V usage is TRBV19 and J usage is TRBJ1-5; D is perhaps TRBD1 (5 bases). The CDR3 runs 18 residues. The germline gives CDR1 LNHDA, CDR2 SQIVND (reference sequence). The germline V and J ends were trimmed by 2 bases and 0 bases, with 17 bases remaining between them.

The chain carries TRBV28 and TRBJ1-4, with a possible D match to TRBD1 (5 bases). Trimming stripped 3 bases from V and 7 bases from J, with 12 bases between. The CDR3 has 14 amino acids. Germline CDR1 is MDHEN and CDR2 is SYDVKM. The CDR3 DNA reads TGTGCCAGCAGTTTTCAGGGCTATGCTGAAAAACTGTTTTTT. Its translation: CASSFQGYAEKLFF.